A selection of T cell receptor beta chains follows, all from one sample in a study of early T cells in non-severe SARS-CoV-2 infection. TCRdb fed the 5' RACE reads into MiXCR, producing one record per CDR3 protein. The sample has 65,000 to 95,000 distinct CDR3 sequences, 4.5% to 6% seen once. Sequenced material: whole blood, taken at baseline. The receptor source for this set is an adult who was a healthcare worker with PCR-confirmed SARS-CoV-2 infection or an uninfected control (not recorded which). Each CDR3 is given with its conserved first and last residue. Each record gives: CDR3 protein, CDR3 DNA, V gene, J gene, clone size, D gene. D genes are given only for firm matches. Clone size is shown for a subset of rows, as once, few, many or a class of expanded clone.

CASSAASGRETDTQYF,TGTGCCAGCAGCGCCGCTAGCGGGAGGGAAACAGATACGCAGTATTTT,TRBV12-3/TRBV12-4,TRBJ2-3,many,TRBD2
CASSQEFPGESSYNEQFF,TGCGCCAGCAGCCAAGAATTCCCGGGAGAGAGCTCCTACAATGAGCAGTTCTTC,TRBV4-1,TRBJ2-1,few,NA
CASRLETGAYEQYF,TGTGCCAGCCGATTGGAGACAGGGGCCTACGAGCAGTACTTC,TRBV27,TRBJ2-7,few,TRBD1
CASSVSSDNSPLHF,TGCGCCAGCAGTGTTAGCTCCGATAATTCACCCCTCCACTTT,TRBV10-2,TRBJ1-6,NA,NA
CASSISGAGSSYNEQFF,TGTGCCAGTAGTATTAGTGGCGCGGGGAGCTCCTACAATGAGCAGTTCTTC,TRBV19,TRBJ2-1,many,NA
CASSKREGPKGYTF,TGTGCCAGCAGTAAGCGGGAGGGGCCGAAAGGCTACACCTTC,TRBV12-3/TRBV12-4,TRBJ1-2,NA,NA
CASSSRGGEQFF,TGTGCCAGCAGTTCCCGAGGGGGGGAGCAGTTCTTC,TRBV12-3/TRBV12-4,TRBJ2-1,many,NA
CASSYGEVTTGELFF,TGTGCCAGCAGTTACGGTGAAGTGACCACCGGGGAGCTGTTTTTT,TRBV6-5,TRBJ2-2,few,NA
CASSDWETTSDNEQFF,TGTGCCAGCAGTGACTGGGAGACTACAAGTGACAATGAGCAGTTCTTC,TRBV6-4,TRBJ2-1,many,NA
CASSQASKAFF,TGTGCCAGCAGCCAAGCCAGTAAGGCTTTCTTT,TRBV3-1,TRBJ1-1,NA,NA
CASSPPGDTQYF,TGTGCCAGCAGCCCCCCGGGAGATACGCAGTATTTT,TRBV7-9,TRBJ2-3,NA,NA
CASSLTAVAGVYNEQFF,TGTGCCAGCAGCTTAACGGCGGTAGCGGGGGTCTACAATGAGCAGTTCTTC,TRBV7-9,TRBJ2-1,few,TRBD2
CASSPGGYGYTF,TGCGCCAGCAGCCCCGGTGGCTATGGCTACACCTTC,TRBV4-1,TRBJ1-2,few,NA
CASSLVSYRRSSGANVLTF,TGTGCCAGCAGCTTGGTTTCATACAGGAGGAGCTCTGGGGCCAACGTCCTGACTTTC,TRBV11-2,TRBJ2-6,many,NA
CASSQEGGMMETQYF,TGTGCCAGCAGCCAAGAGGGAGGGATGATGGAGACCCAGTACTTC,TRBV3-1,TRBJ2-5,NA,TRBD2
CASSSLPSGQGDTEAFF,TGTGCCAGCAGCAGTTTGCCGTCGGGACAGGGAGACACTGAAGCTTTCTTT,TRBV7-3,TRBJ1-1,few,TRBD1
CAISESNLGQYDYGYTF,TGTGCCATCAGTGAGTCGAACTTGGGACAGTATGACTATGGCTACACCTTC,TRBV10-3,TRBJ1-2,NA,TRBD1
CAWERQGADTQYF,TGTGCCTGGGAGAGACAGGGAGCCGATACGCAGTATTTT,TRBV30,TRBJ2-3,NA,TRBD1
CASTLGGFEAFF,TGTGCCAGCACCCTAGGGGGTTTTGAAGCTTTCTTT,TRBV11-2,TRBJ1-1,NA,NA
CASSSQVSNQPQHF,TGTGCCAGCAGTTCACAGGTTAGCAATCAGCCCCAGCATTTT,TRBV27,TRBJ1-5,many,NA
CSVGSERLKGYGYTF,TGCAGCGTCGGGTCGGAGAGACTTAAGGGGTATGGCTACACCTTC,TRBV29-1,TRBJ1-2,many,NA
CAWSPGTVPSEQYF,TGTGCCTGGAGTCCCGGGACAGTTCCGTCTGAGCAGTACTTC,TRBV30,TRBJ2-7,many,TRBD1
CASSPLQVRGNTIYF,TGTGCCAGCAGTCCACTCCAAGTGCGCGGAAACACCATATATTTT,TRBV28,TRBJ1-3,many,NA
CASTGQSSYEQYF,TGTGCCAGCACGGGACAGAGCTCCTACGAGCAGTACTTC,TRBV2,TRBJ2-7,NA,TRBD1
CASSSRVSNQPQHF,TGTGCCAGCAGCTCCAGGGTGAGCAATCAGCCCCAGCATTTT,TRBV13,TRBJ1-5,many,NA
CSARDLRQGDNEQFF,TGCAGTGCTAGAGATCTGCGACAGGGGGACAATGAGCAGTTCTTC,TRBV20-1,TRBJ2-1,many,TRBD1
CASSLFPRGREETQYF,TGTGCCAGCAGCTTATTTCCTCGGGGCAGAGAAGAGACCCAGTACTTC,TRBV7-7,TRBJ2-5,NA,NA
CASSLVSQGRYEQYF,TGCGCCAGCAGCTTGGTTTCGCAGGGTCGCTACGAGCAGTACTTC,TRBV5-1,TRBJ2-7,many,NA
CASSLPNTEAFF,TGTGCCAGCAGTTTACCTAACACTGAAGCTTTCTTT,TRBV27,TRBJ1-1,few,NA
CASSGTADNSPLHF,TGTGCCAGCAGTGGTACGGCAGATAATTCACCCCTCCACTTT,TRBV6-1,TRBJ1-6,NA,NA
CASSLRDGLYEQYF,TGTGCCAGCAGTTTAAGGGACGGACTCTACGAGCAGTACTTC,TRBV28,TRBJ2-7,few,NA
CASSLGLASTEAFF,TGTGCCAGCAGTTTGGGGTTGGCGAGCACTGAAGCTTTCTTT,TRBV12-3/TRBV12-4,TRBJ1-1,many,NA
CSAPVRGRQSELFF,TGCAGTGCTCCCGTCAGGGGGCGACAGTCGGAGCTGTTTTTT,TRBV20-1,TRBJ2-2,NA,TRBD1
CASSQDLGALYQETQYF,TGTGCCAGCAGCCAAGATCTTGGGGCATTGTACCAAGAGACCCAGTACTTC,TRBV4-2,TRBJ2-5,NA,NA
CASSPGTSVYYEQYF,TGTGCCAGCAGCCCTGGGACTAGCGTCTACTACGAGCAGTACTTC,TRBV28,TRBJ2-7,NA,TRBD2
CASSLYTGESGGYTF,TGTGCCAGCAGCCTATATACAGGGGAATCGGGCGGCTACACCTTC,TRBV9,TRBJ1-2,few,TRBD1
CSAGTGQADTQYF,TGCAGCGCCGGGACAGGACAGGCGGATACGCAGTATTTT,TRBV29-1,TRBJ2-3,NA,TRBD1
CASSLYSGETEAFF,TGTGCCAGCAGCTTATACTCCGGGGAAACTGAAGCTTTCTTT,TRBV7-9,TRBJ1-1,NA,NA
CASNPRDRPNNEQFF,TGTGCCAGCAACCCCCGGGACAGGCCTAACAATGAGCAGTTCTTC,TRBV5-5,TRBJ2-1,many,TRBD1
CASSEVASYEQYF,TGCGCCAGCAGCGAGGTGGCTTCCTACGAGCAGTACTTC,TRBV10-2,TRBJ2-7,many,NA
CASSGQGAPKSYNEQFF,TGTGCCAGCAGCGGACAGGGGGCCCCAAAATCCTACAATGAGCAGTTCTTC,TRBV7-9,TRBJ2-1,few,TRBD1
CASRTDSNFYNEQFF,TGTGCCAGCAGGACGGACAGCAATTTCTACAATGAGCAGTTCTTC,TRBV27,TRBJ2-1,many,NA
CSAHEVPRTEAFF,TGCAGCGCACACGAGGTCCCGAGGACTGAAGCTTTCTTT,TRBV29-1,TRBJ1-1,many,NA
CASSLDSRGLAGGYNEQFF,TGTGCCAGCAGCTTGGATTCTCGGGGACTAGCGGGAGGGTACAATGAGCAGTTCTTC,TRBV5-4,TRBJ2-1,NA,TRBD2
CASSEDQGHYNEQFF,TGTGCCAGCAGTGAAGATCAGGGGCATTACAATGAGCAGTTCTTC,TRBV6-1,TRBJ2-1,few,NA
CAIKTTEAQETQYF,TGTGCCATCAAGACCACGGAGGCCCAGGAGACCCAGTACTTC,TRBV10-3,TRBJ2-5,few,NA
CATSRERVSGNTIYF,TGTGCCACCAGCAGAGAGAGGGTTTCTGGAAACACCATATATTTT,TRBV15,TRBJ1-3,many,NA
CASSLGDRGRGNTIYF,TGTGCCAGCAGCTTAGGGGACAGGGGGCGAGGAAACACCATATATTTT,TRBV7-9,TRBJ1-3,NA,TRBD1
CAWTQNEQFF,TGTGCCTGGACCCAAAATGAGCAGTTCTTC,TRBV30,TRBJ2-1,few,NA
CASTPTGFMNTEAFF,TGTGCCAGCACCCCGACAGGTTTCATGAACACTGAAGCTTTCTTT,TRBV12-3/TRBV12-4,TRBJ1-1,NA,NA
CASSYSRTGGAVGTKNIQYF,TGTGCCAGCAGTTACTCACGGACAGGGGGCGCGGTTGGGACCAAAAACATTCAGTACTTC,TRBV6-5,TRBJ2-4,NA,TRBD1
CAWSPRLGYNEQFF,TGTGCCTGGAGTCCCCGACTAGGCTACAATGAGCAGTTCTTC,TRBV30,TRBJ2-1,few,NA
CASSLQPGGYTEAFF,TGTGCCAGCAGCCTCCAACCGGGCGGATACACTGAAGCTTTCTTT,TRBV11-2,TRBJ1-1,many,NA
CASTQTHPRGHEQYF,TGTGCCAGCACCCAGACCCACCCGCGGGGACACGAGCAGTACTTC,TRBV12-3/TRBV12-4,TRBJ2-7,many,NA
CASRTPAEGSTEAFF,TGTGCCAGCAGAACCCCGGCGGAGGGTAGTACTGAAGCTTTCTTT,TRBV12-3/TRBV12-4,TRBJ1-1,many,NA
CASSQDAETQYF,TGTGCCAGCAGCCAAGATGCAGAGACCCAGTACTTC,TRBV3-1,TRBJ2-5,few,NA
CASLLRTSGYNEQFF,TGTGCCAGCCTCCTCCGGACTAGTGGGTACAATGAGCAGTTCTTC,TRBV28,TRBJ2-1,many,TRBD2
CASSEAGNQPQHF,TGTGCCAGCAGCGAAGCCGGAAATCAGCCCCAGCATTTT,TRBV7-3,TRBJ1-5,many,NA
CASSMKILRGRGETEAFF,TGTGCCAGTAGTATGAAGATCCTCAGGGGGCGCGGGGAAACTGAAGCTTTCTTT,TRBV19,TRBJ1-1,many,TRBD1